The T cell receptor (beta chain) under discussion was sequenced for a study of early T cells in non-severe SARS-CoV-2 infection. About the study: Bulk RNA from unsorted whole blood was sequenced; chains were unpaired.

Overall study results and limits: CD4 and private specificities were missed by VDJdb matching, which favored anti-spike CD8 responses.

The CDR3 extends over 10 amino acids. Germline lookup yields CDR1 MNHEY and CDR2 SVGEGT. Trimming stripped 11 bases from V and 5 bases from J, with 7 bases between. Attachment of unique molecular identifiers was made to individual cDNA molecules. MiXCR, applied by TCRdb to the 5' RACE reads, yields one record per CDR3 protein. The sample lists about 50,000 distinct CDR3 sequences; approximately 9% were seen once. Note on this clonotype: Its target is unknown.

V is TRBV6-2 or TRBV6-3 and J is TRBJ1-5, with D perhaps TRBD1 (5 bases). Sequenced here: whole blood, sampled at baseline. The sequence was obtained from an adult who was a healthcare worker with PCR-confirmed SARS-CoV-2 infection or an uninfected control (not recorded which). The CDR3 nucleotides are TGTGCCGGGGGGTATCAGCCCCAGCATTTT. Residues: CAGGYQPQHF.